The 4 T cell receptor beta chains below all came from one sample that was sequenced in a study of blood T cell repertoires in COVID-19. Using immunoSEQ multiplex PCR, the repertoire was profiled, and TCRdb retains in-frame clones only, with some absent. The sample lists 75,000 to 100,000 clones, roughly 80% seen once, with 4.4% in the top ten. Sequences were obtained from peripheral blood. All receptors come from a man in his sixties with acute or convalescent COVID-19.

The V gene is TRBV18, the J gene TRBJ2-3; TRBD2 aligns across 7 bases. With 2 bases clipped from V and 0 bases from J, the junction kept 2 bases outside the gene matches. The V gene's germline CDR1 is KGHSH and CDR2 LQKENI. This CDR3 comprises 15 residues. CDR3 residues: CASSPVGGSTDTQYF. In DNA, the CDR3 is TGTGCCAGCTCACCAGTCGGGGGGAGCACAGATACGCAGTATTTT.

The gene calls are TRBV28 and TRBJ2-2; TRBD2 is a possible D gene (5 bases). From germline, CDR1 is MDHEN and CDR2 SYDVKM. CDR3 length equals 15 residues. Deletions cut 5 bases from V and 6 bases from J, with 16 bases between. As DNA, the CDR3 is TGTGCCAGCAGTAGAACGGGGTCTGGTGCCGGGGAGCTGTTTTTT. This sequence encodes CASSRTGSGAGELFF.

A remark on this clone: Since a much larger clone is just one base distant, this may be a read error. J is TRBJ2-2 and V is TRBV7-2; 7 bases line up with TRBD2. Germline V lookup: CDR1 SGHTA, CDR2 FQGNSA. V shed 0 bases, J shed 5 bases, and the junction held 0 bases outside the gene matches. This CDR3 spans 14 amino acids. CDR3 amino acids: CASSLAAGTGELFF. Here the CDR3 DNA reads TGTGCCAGCAGCTTAGCAGCGGGGACCGGGGAGCTGTTTTTT.

CDR3 loop: CASSPRTGVTGELFF. CDR3 coding DNA: TGTGCCAGCAGCCCCCGGACAGGGGTCACCGGGGAGCTGTTTTTT. The genes are TRBV3-1 (or the pseudogene TRBV3-2) and TRBJ2-2; 9 bases align to TRBD1. V shed 4 bases, J shed 4 bases, and the junction held 4 bases outside the gene matches. The CDR3 totals 15 residues. Germline CDR1 and CDR2: LGHDT and YNNKEL (reference sequence).